This T cell receptor (beta chain) was captured by sequencing in a study of blood T cell repertoires in COVID-19. Study details: The United States, Italy and Spain provided the acute and convalescent COVID-19 samples.

The CDR3 covers 16 residues. The germline V gene encodes CDR1 MGHRA and CDR2 YSYEKL. The V gene end was trimmed by 4 bases and the J gene end by 1 base; junction bases not matched to a gene: 6. Some clones are missing from TCRdb's copy, which holds only in-frame ones; the method was immunoSEQ multiplex PCR. The sample records 100,000 to 150,000 clones, approximately 90% being singletons. J is TRBJ2-1 and V is TRBV4-1; 8 bases agree with TRBD2. Sequencing was performed on peripheral blood. The sequence was obtained from a human donor in a cohort sampled during active COVID-19. The CDR3 nucleotides read TGCGCCAGCAGCCCTACGGCGGGAGGTTCCTACAATGAGCAGTTCTTC. Encoded protein: CASSPTAGGSYNEQFF.